This TCR beta chain was documented in a study of cytomegalovirus exposure and HLA in healthy donors. Background on the study: HLA-typed donors were the source of approximately 85 million unique TCRs, which an early data release held. Study-level points and caveats: Fewer N-insertions than the roughly 650-donor mean were reportedly shown by an Asian-associated ancestry cluster in a later analysis. Earlier findings revealed that most TCR beta V segments proved productive either about 87% or about 30% of the time.

Primers: 60 Vbeta forward and 13 Jbeta reverse. TCRdb's copy holds only in-frame clones and misses some; the assay was immunoSEQ multiplex PCR. The sample lists just over 150,000 clones, about 75% occurring once. This clone showed up just a few times. Its antigen is undetermined. V lost 5 bases and J lost 5; bases outside the gene matches: 10. This CDR3 contains 15 residues. Germline V gene data show CDR1 as MDHEN and CDR2 as SYDVKM. This TCR derives from a female donor in good health and CMV-seronegative. This rearrangement joins TRBV28 to TRBJ1-1; the match to TRBD1 covers 8 bases. Material for sequencing was PBMCs. The CDR3 sequence: CASSTPGQGWTEAFF. In DNA, the CDR3 is TGTGCCAGCAGTACCCCCGGACAGGGCTGGACTGAAGCTTTCTTT. Based on the CDR3 plus reference TRBV28 and TRBJ1-1, the full variable domain is DVKVTQSSRYLVKRTGEKVFLECVQDMDHENMFWYRQDPGLGLRLIYFSYDVKMKEKGDIPEGYSVSREKKERFSLILESASTNQTSMYLCASSTPGQGWTEAFFGQGTRLTVV.